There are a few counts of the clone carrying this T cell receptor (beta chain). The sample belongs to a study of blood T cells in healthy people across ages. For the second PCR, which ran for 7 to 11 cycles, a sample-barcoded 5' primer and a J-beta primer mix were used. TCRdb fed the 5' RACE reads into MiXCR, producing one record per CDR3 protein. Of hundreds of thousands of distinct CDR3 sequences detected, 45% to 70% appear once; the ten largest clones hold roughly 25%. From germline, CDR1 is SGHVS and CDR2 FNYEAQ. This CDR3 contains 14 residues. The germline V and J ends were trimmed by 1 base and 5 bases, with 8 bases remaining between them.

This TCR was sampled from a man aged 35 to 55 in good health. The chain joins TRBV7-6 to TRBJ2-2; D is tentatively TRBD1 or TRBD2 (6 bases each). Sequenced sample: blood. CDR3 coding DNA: TGTGCCAGCAGCTTAGAGGGGGGAACCGGGGAGCTGTTTTTT. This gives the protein CASSLEGGTGELFF.